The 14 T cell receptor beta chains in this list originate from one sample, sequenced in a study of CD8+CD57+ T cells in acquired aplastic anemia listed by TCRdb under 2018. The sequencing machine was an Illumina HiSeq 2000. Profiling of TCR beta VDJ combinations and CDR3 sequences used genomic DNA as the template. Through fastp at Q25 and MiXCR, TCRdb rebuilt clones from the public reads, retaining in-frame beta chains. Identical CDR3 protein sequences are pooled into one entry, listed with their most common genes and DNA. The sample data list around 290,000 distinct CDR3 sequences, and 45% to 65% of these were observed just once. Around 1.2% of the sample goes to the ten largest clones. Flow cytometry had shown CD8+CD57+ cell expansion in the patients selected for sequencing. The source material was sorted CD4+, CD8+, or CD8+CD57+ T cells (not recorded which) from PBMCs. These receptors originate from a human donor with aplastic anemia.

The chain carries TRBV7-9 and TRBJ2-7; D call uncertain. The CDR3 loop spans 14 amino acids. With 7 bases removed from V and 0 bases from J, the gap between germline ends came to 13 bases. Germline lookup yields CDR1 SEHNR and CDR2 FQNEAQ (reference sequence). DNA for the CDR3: TGTGCCAGCACCCTAGACACTTACTCCTACGAGCAGTACTTC. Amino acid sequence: CASTLDTYSYEQYF.

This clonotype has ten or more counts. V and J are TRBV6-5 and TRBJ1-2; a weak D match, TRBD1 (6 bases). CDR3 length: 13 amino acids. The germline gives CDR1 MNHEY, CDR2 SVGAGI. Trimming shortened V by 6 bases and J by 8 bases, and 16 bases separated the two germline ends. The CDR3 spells CASSPEGGRGYTF. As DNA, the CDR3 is TGTGCCAGCAGCCCCGAGGGGGGGCGAGGCTACACCTTC.

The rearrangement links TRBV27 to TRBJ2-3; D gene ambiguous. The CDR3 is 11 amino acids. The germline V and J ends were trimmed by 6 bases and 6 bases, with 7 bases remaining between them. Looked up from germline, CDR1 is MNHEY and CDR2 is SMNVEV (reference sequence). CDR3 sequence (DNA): TGTGCCAGCAGGGCCAGGGATACGCAGTATTTT. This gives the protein CASRARDTQYF.

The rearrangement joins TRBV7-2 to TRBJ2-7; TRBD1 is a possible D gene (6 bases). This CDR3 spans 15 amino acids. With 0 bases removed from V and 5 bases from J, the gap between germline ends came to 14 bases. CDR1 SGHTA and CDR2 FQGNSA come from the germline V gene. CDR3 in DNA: TGTGCCAGCAGCTTAGCGGGGGCGGTGGGGGACGAGCAGTACTTC. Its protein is CASSLAGAVGDEQYF. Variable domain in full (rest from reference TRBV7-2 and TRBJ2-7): GAGVSQSPSNKVTEKGKDVELRCDPISGHTALYWYRQSLGQGLEFLIYFQGNSAPDKSGLPSDRFSAERTGGSVSTLTIQRTQQEDSAVYLCASSLAGAVGDEQYFGPGTRLTVT.

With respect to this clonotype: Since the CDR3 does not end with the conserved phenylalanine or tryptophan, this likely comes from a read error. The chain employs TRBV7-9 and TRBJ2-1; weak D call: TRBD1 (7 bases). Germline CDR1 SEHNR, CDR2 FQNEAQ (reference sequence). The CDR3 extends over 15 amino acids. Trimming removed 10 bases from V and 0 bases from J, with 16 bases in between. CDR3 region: CANRRDSFSYNEQFS. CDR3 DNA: TGTGCCAACAGGAGGGACAGCTTCTCCTACAATGAGCAGTTCTCC.

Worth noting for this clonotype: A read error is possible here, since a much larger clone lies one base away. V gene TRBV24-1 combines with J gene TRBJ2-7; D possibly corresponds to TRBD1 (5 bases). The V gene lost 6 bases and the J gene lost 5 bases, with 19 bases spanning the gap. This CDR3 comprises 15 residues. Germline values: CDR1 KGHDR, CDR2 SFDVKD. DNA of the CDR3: TGTGCCACCAGTTTATATTTCGGCCAGGGCCACGAGCAGTACTTC. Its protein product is CATSLYFGQGHEQYF.

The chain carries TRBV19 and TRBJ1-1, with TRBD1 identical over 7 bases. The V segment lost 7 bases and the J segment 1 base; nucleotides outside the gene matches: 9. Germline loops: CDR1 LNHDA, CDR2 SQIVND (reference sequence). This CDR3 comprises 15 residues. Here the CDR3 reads CASNPRAGGNTEAFF. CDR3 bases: TGTGCCAGTAACCCGCGAGCAGGGGGGAACACTGAAGCTTTCTTT. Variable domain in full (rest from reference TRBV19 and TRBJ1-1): DGGITQSPKYLFRKEGQNVTLSCEQNLNHDAMYWYRQDPGQGLRLIYYSQIVNDFQKGDIAEGYSVSREKKESFPLTVTSAQKNPTAFYLCASNPRAGGNTEAFFGQGTRLTVV.

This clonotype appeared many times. CDR3 amino acids: CASSIEAYEQYF. CDR3 nucleotide sequence: TGTGCCAGTAGTATAGAAGCCTACGAGCAGTACTTC. The genes are TRBV19 and TRBJ2-7, with unresolved D. Germline CDR1 LNHDA, CDR2 SQIVND (reference sequence). This CDR3 has 12 residues. V was pared by 0 bases and J by 2 bases, with 2 bases between.

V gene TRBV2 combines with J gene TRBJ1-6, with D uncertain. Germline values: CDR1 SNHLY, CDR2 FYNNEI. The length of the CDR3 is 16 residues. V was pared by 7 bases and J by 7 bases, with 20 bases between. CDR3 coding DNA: TGTGCCAGCAAAGAGGCGGGAGGGATCGTGAATTCACCCCTCCACTTT. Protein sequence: CASKEAGGIVNSPLHF.

CDR3 residues: CAISGQKAGGTNQPQHF. In nucleotides, the CDR3 is TGTGCCATCAGTGGGCAAAAAGCGGGGGGAACCAATCAGCCCCAGCATTTT. The chain joins TRBV10-3 to TRBJ1-5; D perhaps matches TRBD1 (5 bases). The CDR3 has 17 amino acids. Germline V CDR1 and CDR2: ENHRY, SYGVKD. V was cut by 4 bases and J by 3 bases, with 19 bases left in between.

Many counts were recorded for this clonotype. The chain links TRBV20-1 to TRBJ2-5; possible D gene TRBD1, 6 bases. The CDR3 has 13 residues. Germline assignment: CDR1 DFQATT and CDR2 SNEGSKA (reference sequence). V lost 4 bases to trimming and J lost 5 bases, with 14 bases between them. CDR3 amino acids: CSAMRRQVETQYF. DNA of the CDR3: TGCAGTGCTATGCGGCGACAGGTCGAGACCCAGTACTTC.

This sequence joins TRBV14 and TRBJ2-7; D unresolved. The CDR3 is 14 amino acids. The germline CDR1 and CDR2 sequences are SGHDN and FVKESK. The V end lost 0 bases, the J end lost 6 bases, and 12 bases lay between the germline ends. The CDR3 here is CASSQELVPIEQYF. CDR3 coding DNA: TGTGCCAGCAGCCAAGAGCTAGTTCCCATCGAGCAGTACTTC.

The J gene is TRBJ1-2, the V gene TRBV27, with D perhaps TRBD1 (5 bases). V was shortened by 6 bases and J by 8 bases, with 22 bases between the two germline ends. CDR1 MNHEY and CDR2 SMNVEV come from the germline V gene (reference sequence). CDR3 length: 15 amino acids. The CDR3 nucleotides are TGTGCCAGCAGCCCCGGGACGCCGGGAGTGATCGGCTACACCTTC. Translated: CASSPGTPGVIGYTF.

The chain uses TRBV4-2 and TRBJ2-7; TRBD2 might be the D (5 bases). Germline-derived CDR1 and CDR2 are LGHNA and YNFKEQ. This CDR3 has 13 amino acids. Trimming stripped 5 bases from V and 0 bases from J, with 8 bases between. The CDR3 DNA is TGTGCCAGCAGCGGGAGAGCCTCCTACGAGCAGTACTTC. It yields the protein CASSGRASYEQYF.